This section outlines one T cell receptor beta chain sequence together with its context. V was clipped by 6 bases and J by 6 bases, with 14 bases between them. The CDR3 contains 14 residues. TCRdb processed the 5' RACE reads anew with MiXCR; each CDR3 protein has one entry. The sample consists of about 38,000 distinct CDR3 sequences, around 7.5% of them appearing once. These data belong to a study of spatial heterogeneity in lung cancer. Study-level information: The study consistently detected more beta-chain than alpha-chain sequences.

Stated time point: sample taken at primary tumor resection. No cell sorting; template was whole RNA from tumor, lung tissue or PBMC. V gene TRBV12-3 or TRBV12-4 combines with J gene TRBJ1-4; D call uncertain. This sequence was found in a male donor with early-stage non-small cell lung cancer. The sample in question was PBMCs, obtained at surgery. CDR3 nucleotides: TGTGCCAGCAGAGCGAGGGAATTCGATGAAAAACTGTTTTTT. Residues: CASRAREFDEKLFF.